What follows are 12 T cell receptor beta chains derived from one specimen sequenced in a study of regulatory T cells in long-lasting Graves disease. Building the TCR beta libraries relied on iRepertoire HTBI primers, and CDR3 regions underwent Arm-PCR. MiXCR, run by TCRdb on the multiplex PCR reads, gives a single entry per CDR3 protein. The sample records 300,000 to 400,000 distinct CDR3 sequences, 16% being singletons. Time point specified: newly diagnosed GD, antithyroid drugs for less than 3 months. Researchers made the TCR library from RNA that was extracted from PBMCs. Another study also made use of these data, one on T cells in Graves' hyperthyroidism and ophthalmopathy.

Sequenced here: peripheral blood mononuclear cells (PBMCs), sampled at new diagnosis, from a patient treated with antithyroid drugs. The source is a man aged 35 to 55 with Graves disease.

The gene calls are TRBV28 and TRBJ1-2, with D possibly TRBD1 on 6 matching bases. The CDR3 has 14 amino acids. Germline CDR1 MDHEN, CDR2 SYDVKM. V gave up 3 bases and J gave up 4 bases, with 12 bases separating them. The CDR3 loop is CASSFGGLGYGYTF. CDR3 bases: TGTGCCAGCAGTTTTGGGGGGCTCGGCTATGGCTACACCTTC.

This clonotype was seen repeatedly, ten times or more. This sequence joins TRBV12-3 or TRBV12-4 and TRBJ2-1; no firm D call. V was pared by 6 bases and J by 0 bases, with 18 bases between. The CDR3 is 17 residues long. This CDR3 is CASRALGRTSSYNEQFF. CDR3 DNA sequence: TGTGCCAGCAGGGCCCTTGGGCGGACCAGCTCCTACAATGAGCAGTTCTTC.

The rearrangement links TRBV30 to TRBJ1-5; D is unclear. Trimming took 2 bases from V and 1 from J, leaving 12 bases between them. The CDR3 runs 15 residues. The germline V gene encodes CDR1 GTSNPN and CDR2 SVGIG (reference sequence). The CDR3 loop is CAWSPIELSNQPQHF. Here the CDR3 DNA reads TGTGCCTGGAGTCCTATCGAATTGAGCAATCAGCCCCAGCATTTT.

This clonotype was detected a few times. A read error may explain this, as a much larger clone is one base away. The CDR3 carries no conserved terminal phenylalanine or tryptophan, so it likely arises from a read error. J is TRBJ2-5 and V is TRBV6-6; no clear D. The CDR3 has 16 amino acids. Per germline, CDR1 MNHNY and CDR2 SVGAGI (reference sequence). Trimming took off 0 bases at V and 2 bases at J, with 13 bases between the two ends. Here the CDR3 DNA reads TGTGCCAGCAGTTACTCGCGATTAGGCCCTCAAGAGACCCAGTACTCC. This codes for CASSYSRLGPQETQYS.

This clonotype has just a few counts. The V call is TRBV7-2, the J call TRBJ2-7; 7 positions match TRBD1. The J segment lost 2 bases and the V segment lost 3 bases, leaving 4 bases of the junction unmatched. Germline CDR1 reads SGHTA; CDR2 reads FQGNSA. This CDR3 is built from 14 residues. CDR3 region: CASSFYRGAYEQYF. The CDR3, as DNA: TGTGCCAGCAGCTTCTACAGGGGCGCCTACGAGCAGTACTTC.

The rearrangement links TRBV28 to TRBJ2-7, with 7 positions matching TRBD1. With V trimmed by 10 bases and J by 2 bases, 11 bases remained unmatched. The germline V gene has CDR1 MDHEN and CDR2 SYDVKM. The CDR3 runs to 14 residues. CDR3 sequence (DNA): TGTGCCACCCGCAACGACAGGGCCCCCTACGAGCAGTACTTC. Amino acids: CATRNDRAPYEQYF.

This clonotype was detected ten times or more. CDR3 protein: CASSFRLAGGDEQYF. In DNA form, the CDR3 reads TGTGCCAGCAGTTTTCGACTAGCGGGGGGAGACGAGCAGTACTTC. V usage is TRBV6-2 or TRBV6-3 and J usage is TRBJ2-7, with TRBD2 matching 13 bases. This CDR3 contains 15 residues. The ends lost 4 bases at V and 5 bases at J; junction bases unmatched: 5. CDR1 is MNHEY, CDR2 SVGEGT, per germline.

Ten or more counts support this clonotype. V and J are TRBV20-1 and TRBJ1-3; the D is unclear. V was trimmed by 0 bases and J by 1 base, leaving 7 bases between them. The germline CDR1 and CDR2 sequences are DFQATT and SNEGSKA (reference sequence). The length of the CDR3 is 14 residues. CDR3 amino acids: CSARDLTSGNTIYF. The CDR3 DNA follows: TGCAGTGCTAGAGATCTAACGTCTGGAAACACCATATATTTT.

The chain combines TRBV9 with TRBJ2-1, with a weak D call TRBD2 (5 bases). The V end was cut by 0 bases, the J end by 10 bases, with 17 bases between. The CDR3 is 15 amino acids. Germline CDR1 reads SGDLS; CDR2 reads YYNGEE. CDR3 nucleotide sequence: TGTGCCAGCAGCGTAGATCGGGGTCAAGGTGGGGAGCAGTTCTTC. It yields the protein CASSVDRGQGGEQFF.

Regarding this clonotype: The conserved phenylalanine or tryptophan is not found at the CDR3 terminus, so this likely reflects a read error. V gene TRBV20-1 combines with J gene TRBJ2-1; 9 positions match TRBD1. V lost 7 bases, J lost 7 bases, and 8 bases stayed unmatched. Germline V gene sequence: CDR1 DFQATT, CDR2 SNEGSKA (reference sequence). CDR3 length: 13 residues. Here the CDR3 reads CSVKQGARNEQFS. CDR3 in DNA: TGCAGTGTTAAACAGGGGGCGCGGAATGAGCAGTTCTCC.

This clonotype was counted at least ten times. The chain employs TRBV7-2 and TRBJ2-7; no clear D. V dropped 5 bases and J dropped 3 bases, with 5 bases sitting between them. CDR1 and CDR2 from the germline V gene are SGHTA and FQGNSA. CDR3 length: 11 amino acids. The CDR3 here is CASSKNYEQYF. In DNA, the CDR3 is TGTGCCAGCAGCAAAAACTACGAGCAGTACTTC.

This chain joins TRBV13 and TRBJ2-7; the match to TRBD2 covers 8 bases. The V and J ends lost 5 bases and 5 bases, in that order; junction bases with no gene match: 11. The germline V gene has CDR1 PRHDT and CDR2 FYEKMQ (reference sequence). The CDR3 runs 15 residues. CDR3 nucleotide sequence: TGTGCCAGCAGCCCCACGGGGGGGCCTCTTGACGAGCAGTACTTC. This encodes CASSPTGGPLDEQYF.